Following are 5 T cell receptor beta chains from one sample sequenced in a study of T cell responses to AZD1222 COVID-19 vaccine. TCRdb's table, derived via immunoSEQ multiplex PCR, lists solely in-frame clones and lacks some. The sample consists of about 130,000 clones, 91% of them appearing once. Source: peripheral blood, taken 28 days after the second AZD1222 dose. The receptor set was obtained from an adult who received the AZD1222 COVID-19 vaccine.

The chain uses TRBV6-5 and TRBJ1-5; TRBD1 is a possible D gene (6 bases). The CDR3 is made up of 12 amino acids. Looked up from germline, CDR1 is MNHEY and CDR2 is SVGAGI. Between the trimmed V and J ends, which lost 9 bases and 7 bases, there was a span of 13 bases. The CDR3 protein is CASSFTGQPQHF. CDR3 coding DNA: TGTGCCAGTTCCTTCACAGGGCAGCCCCAGCATTTT.

In DNA, the CDR3 is TGTGCCACCAGCAGCAGGACGGATGGCTATGGCTACACCTTC. Protein product: CATSSRTDGYGYTF. V gene TRBV15 combines with J gene TRBJ1-2; D unresolved. The CDR3 sequence is 14 residues long. The germline V gene has CDR1 LNHNV and CDR2 YYDKDF (reference sequence). The ends were cut back, 3 bases at V and 4 bases at J, with 12 bases in the middle.

The chain recombines TRBV10-3 with TRBJ2-5; 7 nucleotides line up with TRBD1. This CDR3 is 13 amino acids long. After removal of 7 bases from V and 7 bases from J, the junction contained 9 bases not matched to a gene. CDR1 and CDR2 from the germline V gene are ENHRY and SYGVKD. The CDR3 DNA sequence: TGTGCCATCAAAGGGGGAGAGGGGGCGACCCAGTACTTC. Protein: CAIKGGEGATQYF.

The CDR3 here is CAWSLGQTNSPLHF. DNA of the CDR3: TGTGCCTGGAGTCTGGGACAGACCAATTCACCCCTCCACTTT. This chain connects TRBV30 to TRBJ1-6, with 7 nucleotides matching TRBD1. CDR3 length: 14 residues. Germline V CDR1 and CDR2: GTSNPN, SVGIG (reference sequence). J lost 7 bases, V lost 2 bases, and 5 bases had no gene match.

This CDR3 reads CASTLRGPSSSGNTIYF. CDR3 bases: TGTGCCAGTACCCTACGGGGACCTTCGAGCTCTGGAAACACCATATATTTT. The genes are TRBV19 and TRBJ1-3; perhaps TRBD1 as D (5 bases). Germline assignment: CDR1 LNHDA and CDR2 SQIVND (reference sequence). The CDR3 has 17 residues. V lost 7 bases to trimming and J lost 0 bases, with 19 bases between them.